The 26 T cell receptor delta chains below all came from one sample that was sequenced in a study of γδ T cells in repeated Plasmodium falciparum infection. TCRdb reanalysed the multiplex PCR reads via CATT. The repertoire includes over 90,000 delta-chain clones, over 0.75% of them detected once, and 9.6% sits in the top ten. Gammadelta T cells were flow-sorted from PBMC into Vgamma9/Vdelta2+ and Vdelta2-negative populations for bulk analysis. The sequenced material came from gamma-delta T cells from blood. The origin of the receptors is a pool of human donors (malaria-infected and uninfected, not separated).

This clone was seen only a few times. The protein given by TCRdb reflects a much larger clone and differs at residue 15 from this DNA's translation, likely from a read error; the protein shown is the DNA's translation. The chain is built from TRDV2 and TRDJ1; 12 nucleotides match TRDD3. The CDR3 contains 21 residues. V was pared by 0 bases and J by 1 base, with 17 bases of the junction left unmatched. Germline V gene data show CDR1 as GEAIGNYY and CDR2 as EKD. DNA of the CDR3: TGTGCCTGTGACACCGTAGAACTACTGGGGGATACAAATCCGGGCACCGATAAACTCATCTTT. Encoded protein: CACDTVELLGDTNPGTDKLIF.

This clone appeared a few times. The protein in TCRdb stems from a much larger clone and differs at residue 5 from this DNA's translation, likely a read error; here the protein is translated from the DNA. V gene TRDV2 combines with J gene TRDJ1; 11 positions agree with TRDD3. CDR1 GEAIGNYY and CDR2 EKD come from the germline V gene. CDR3 length: 17 amino acids. The ends lost 3 bases at V and 2 bases at J; junction bases unmatched: 10. The CDR3 region is CACDQVLGDSTTDKLIF. DNA of the CDR3: TGTGCCTGTGACCAGGTACTGGGGGATAGCACGACCGATAAACTCATCTTT.

This clone was counted ten times or more. Other nucleotide sequences in the sample specify the same CDR3. The chain joins TRDV1 to TRDJ1; D ambiguous. The V gene lost 0 bases and the J gene lost 7 bases, with 18 bases spanning the gap. The CDR3 is made up of 16 amino acids. Germline CDR1 and CDR2: TSWWSYY and QGS. The CDR3 DNA reads TGTGCTCTTGGGGAACTTACCCTAATCACTCGGGGTAAACTCATCTTT. Its protein is CALGELTLITRGKLIF.

This clone was detected a few times. TCRdb pairs this DNA with a much larger clone's protein that differs at residue 6, likely a read error; the protein shown was translated from the DNA. The V and J genes are TRDV1 and TRDJ1, with D possibly being TRDD2 or TRDD3 (8 bases each). TCRdb is silent on the J gene; assignment here came from matching the DNA to germline. Trimming took 5 bases from V and 3 from J, leaving 25 bases between them. Looked up from germline, CDR1 is TSWWSYY and CDR2 is QGS. The CDR3 consists of 18 residues. Here the CDR3 DNA reads TGTGCTCTTGGGAAGTCTTCCTACGTAGGGATACGTCCCGATAAACTCATCTTT. This sequence encodes CALGKSSYVGIRPDKLIF.

Of note for this clone: This likely stems from a read error, as it lies one base from a far larger clone. This same CDR3 is encoded by further DNA sequences in the sample. The chain links TRDV1 to TRDJ1; 9 bases are a match to TRDD3. The CDR3 runs 17 residues. The junction had 14 bases not matched to a gene; V was cut back by 3 bases and J by 6 bases. Germline CDR1 is TSWWSYY and CDR2 is QGS. The CDR3 DNA reads as TGTGCTCTTGGGGAGCTACGTGCTGGGGGATTAAGGTATAAACTCATCTTT. It specifies CALGELRAGGLRYKLIF.

In this sample, this clone turned up a few times. TCRdb shows a much larger clone's protein in place of this DNA's translation, and the two differ at residue 13, likely through a read error; the protein shown is translated from the DNA. The chain carries TRDV2 and TRDJ3; 7 bases are shared with TRDD3. Assignment of the J gene here rests on matching the DNA to germline, because TCRdb gives none. Germline assignment: CDR1 GEAIGNYY and CDR2 EKD. The length of the CDR3 is 19 residues. CDR3 nucleotides: TGTGCCTGTGACACCGCTGGGGGGCCTAGCTCCTGGGGCACCCGACAGATGTTTTTC. Protein product: CACDTAGGPSSWGTRQMFF.

This clone was seen only a few times. TCRdb's listed protein matches a much larger clone and diverges from this DNA's translation at residue 18, likely through a read error; the protein shown comes from the DNA. This chain joins TRDV2 and TRDJ3, with 10 positions matching TRDD3. No J gene was available from TCRdb, and it was assigned here by a germline match of the DNA. Germline V gene lookup returns CDR1 GEAIGNYY and CDR2 EKD. This CDR3 has 23 amino acids. For the CDR3, the DNA is TGTGCCTGTGACACCATACTGGGGGATCCTAATCAAGAGAGCTCCTGGGACATCCGACAGATGTTTTTC. Protein sequence: CACDTILGDPNQESSWDIRQMFF.

The V call is TRDV2, the J call TRDJ1; 12 positions match TRDD3. Assignment of the J gene here rests on matching the DNA to germline, because TCRdb gives none. Germline CDR1 and CDR2: GEAIGNYY and EKD. The CDR3 extends over 18 amino acids. J was trimmed by 2 bases and V by 0 bases; bases with no gene match: 9. CDR3 in amino acids: CACDTAGLGDTPTDKLIF. The CDR3 coding sequence is TGTGCCTGTGACACCGCTGGACTGGGGGATACCCCAACCGATAAACTCATCTTT.

This clone was detected ten times or more. This rearrangement joins TRDV2 to TRDJ1, with 9 bases identical to TRDD3. The ends lost 5 bases at V and 0 bases at J; junction bases unmatched: 9. The CDR3 sequence is 16 residues long. The germline gives CDR1 GEAIGNYY, CDR2 EKD. For the CDR3, the DNA is TGTGCCTGTGTCTCACTGGGGGACTCCAACACCGATAAACTCATCTTT. Protein sequence: CACVSLGDSNTDKLIF.

Worth noting for this clone: With a far larger clone one base away, a read error is the likely cause. The chain couples TRDV1 to TRDJ1; 13 bases line up with TRDD3. Here the J gene came from matching the DNA to germline, since TCRdb omits it. CDR1 is TSWWSYY, CDR2 QGS, per germline. This CDR3 has 25 residues. Written as DNA, the CDR3 is TGCGCTCTTGGGGAACAACTATTATCGAACTGGGGGATACGCGAGTCCAGGCTACTCCTTTTTAAACTCATCTTT. It translates to CALGEQLLSNWGIRESRLLLFKLIF.

This clone was counted only a few times. Translating this DNA gives a protein that differs at residue 5 from the TCRdb one, which belongs to a much larger clone; a read error is likely, and the protein shown is this translation. The chain links TRDV2 to TRDJ1; D gene uncertain. TCRdb does not report a J gene; here it was assigned by matching the DNA to germline references. CDR3 length: 14 amino acids. V was cut by 9 bases and J by 0 bases, with 16 bases left in between. Germline CDR1 is GEAIGNYY and CDR2 is EKD. The CDR3 reads CAAGRGRNTDKLIF. CDR3 sequence (DNA): TGTGCCGCTGGCAGGGGCCGGAACACCGATAAACTCATCTTT.

This clone was found a few times. The protein TCRdb lists belongs to a much larger clone and differs from this DNA's translation at residue 4, which points to a read error; the protein shown is made from the DNA. This chain joins TRDV2 and TRDJ1, with TRDD3 identical over 8 bases. The CDR3 is made up of 23 amino acids. V lost 6 bases, J lost 0 bases, and 32 bases stayed unmatched. Germline CDR1 reads GEAIGNYY; CDR2 reads EKD. This CDR3 reads CACPPPTAFLGWGSSRYTDKLIF. In nucleotides, the CDR3 is TGTGCCTGTCCCCCTCCGACAGCTTTTCTAGGCTGGGGGAGCTCTCGGTACACCGATAAACTCATCTTT.

No call exists for the J gene, whereas the V gene is TRDV1. The CDR3 length is 12 residues. From germline, CDR1 is TSWWSYY and CDR2 QGS. The CDR3 nucleotides are TGTGCACAGGCAAAAAAATATGATAAAAGAATCTTT. Encoded protein: CAQAKKYDKRIF.

This clone was counted between two and nine times. One base separates it from a far larger clone, so it is likely a read error. This specimen includes other DNA sequences encoding the same CDR3. No J gene was named, though the V gene is TRDV1. The CDR3 is 21 amino acids. The V gene's germline CDR1 is TSWWSYY and CDR2 QGS. CDR3 DNA sequence: TGTGCTCTTGGTCCTAGGAGGTCCCGGGTCGACCCGACCTCGTACACCGATAAACTCATATTT. It encodes CALGPRRSRVDPTSYTDKLIF.

About this clone: The TCRdb protein comes from a much larger clone and disagrees with this DNA's translation at residue 15, likely due to a read error; the protein given here is derived from the DNA. The DNA for the CDR3 is TGTGCTCTTGGGGAAGTTATCTACGGGAGGGATACAAGATGGGCCGATAAACTCATCTTT. Translation gives CALGEVIYGRDTRWADKLIF. The chain carries TRDV1 and TRDJ1; 7 bases align to TRDD3. No J segment appears in TCRdb, so it was assigned here by matching the sequence to germline. The germline V gene has CDR1 TSWWSYY and CDR2 QGS. V trimming: 2 bases; J trimming: 3 bases; junction bases outside the gene matches: 21. This CDR3 is built from 20 residues.

This clone has a count of ten or more. Additional DNA sequences in this sample encode the identical CDR3. This chain links TRDV1 with TRDJ1; D is unresolved. The CDR3 totals 18 residues. Per germline, CDR1 TSWWSYY and CDR2 QGS. Trimming left V 0 bases short and J 0 bases short, with 17 bases between. The CDR3 here is CALGELASSWRYTDKLIF. CDR3 nucleotides: TGTGCTCTTGGGGAACTCGCATCCTCCTGGAGGTACACCGATAAACTCATCTTT.

The sample holds a few counts of this clone. TCRdb's listed protein matches a much larger clone and diverges from this DNA's translation at residue 12, likely through a read error; the protein shown comes from the DNA. The chain links TRDV2 to TRDJ1; 7 bases fit TRDD3. The J gene, not given by TCRdb, was assigned here from a germline match of the nucleotide sequence. Germline CDR1 and CDR2: GEAIGNYY and EKD. V lost 0 bases to trimming and J lost 9 bases; unmatched junction nucleotides: 12. This CDR3 has 15 residues. The CDR3 DNA reads TGTGCCTGTGACACCGTGGGGGGATCTAAAGATCAACTCATCTTT. Its translation: CACDTVGGSKDQLIF.

On this clone: With a far larger clone one base away, a read error is the likely cause. The sample contains more than one DNA sequence encoding this CDR3. This chain connects TRDV2 to TRDJ1; the D is unclear. The J gene, absent from TCRdb, was called here by matching the DNA to germline. CDR1 and CDR2 (germline): GEAIGNYY, EKD. Trimming pared 1 base from V and 2 bases from J, leaving 25 bases between. This CDR3 contains 19 residues. The CDR3 loop is CACDTEFGGVNKRTDKLIF. DNA of the CDR3: TGTGCCTGTGACACTGAATTTGGCGGGGTCAACAAGAGGACCGATAAACTCATCTTT.

For this clone: A far bigger clonotype differs at one base, so this is likely a read error. Different DNA sequences within this sample yield the same CDR3. The V gene is TRDV1, the J gene TRDJ1; 9 nucleotides match TRDD3. TCRdb lists no J gene, so it was determined here by aligning the DNA to germline. Germline V gives CDR1 TSWWSYY, CDR2 QGS. The CDR3 has 19 amino acids. After removal of 4 bases from V and 3 bases from J, the junction contained 18 bases not matched to a gene. The CDR3 loop is CALGVIPTGGYISADKLIF. The DNA of the CDR3 is TGTGCTCTTGGGGTTATTCCTACCGGGGGATACATAAGCGCCGATAAACTCATCTTT.

A remark on this clone: Other DNA sequences in this specimen translate into the identical CDR3. The J gene has no call, while the V gene is TRDV1; TRDD3, the D gene given by the table, was not confirmed from the DNA. This CDR3 region has 19 residues. In germline, CDR1 is TSWWSYY, CDR2 QGS. The CDR3 DNA reads as TGCGCTCTTGGGGAACTCCGTCCTACATGGGGGATACGCACCGATAAGCTCATCTTT. This codes for CALGELRPTWGIRTDKLIF.

This clone was detected only a few times. TCRdb attributes to this sequence the protein of a much larger clone, which differs from the DNA translation at residue 3; a read error is likely, and the protein displayed is translated from the DNA. The V gene is TRDV2, the J gene TRDJ1, with 12 bases that match TRDD3. TCRdb offers no J gene call, so here the DNA was matched to germline to obtain one. Germline CDR1 reads GEAIGNYY; CDR2 reads EKD. The CDR3 contains 18 residues. CDR3 in DNA: TGTGCCAGTGACACCCTGGCTGGGGGATACGCCCGCACCGATAAACTCATCTTT. Protein sequence: CASDTLAGGYARTDKLIF.

This clone occurred many times. This DNA translates differently at residue 13 from the TCRdb protein, which is that of a much larger clone; a read error is likely, and the protein shown is the DNA's own translation. This chain uses TRDV2 with TRDJ1; 10 bases map to TRDD3. Per the germline V gene, CDR1 is GEAIGNYY and CDR2 is EKD. CDR3 size: 17 residues. CDR3 bases: TGTGCCTGTGACCCTCTGGGGGATATCGGGTACACCAATAAACTCATCTTT. Encoded protein: CACDPLGDIGYTNKLIF.

Comments on this clone: The mismatch at residue 14 between this DNA's translation and the TCRdb protein of a much larger clone likely reflects a read error; the protein shown is translated from the DNA. The chain is built from TRDV2 and TRDJ1; 11 nucleotides agree with TRDD3. This CDR3 is 19 amino acids long. The germline V gene encodes CDR1 GEAIGNYY and CDR2 EKD. The V gene end was trimmed by 1 base and the J gene end by 3 bases; junction bases not matched to a gene: 15. The CDR3 sequence: CACDTPWKVGDTYADKLIF. CDR3 in DNA: TGTGCCTGTGACACGCCTTGGAAGGTGGGGGATACGTACGCCGATAAACTCATCTTT.

As concerns this clone: A far more abundant clone sits one base away, making this likely a read error. The identical CDR3 is also encoded by other nucleotide sequences in the sample. The V gene is given as TRDV2, and no J gene call is available; TRDD3, the D gene given by the table, was not confirmed from the DNA. The germline gives CDR1 GEAIGNYY, CDR2 EKD. This CDR3 is built from 16 residues. The CDR3: CACDTPGKSTADKLIF. The CDR3 DNA follows: TGTGCCTGTGACACACCGGGGAAGTCTACGGCCGATAAACTCATCTTC.

This clone was detected a few times. A read error likely explains this, since a far larger clone differs by one base. The sample has other DNA sequences that encode this CDR3 too. The rearrangement joins TRDV3 to TRDJ1; 11 bases fit TRDD3. V lost 0 bases and J lost 4; bases outside the gene matches: 4. The CDR3 is made up of 14 amino acids. CDR1 TVYSNPD and CDR2 GDNSRS come from the germline V gene (reference sequence). The CDR3 sequence is CAFSITGGYDKLIF. For the CDR3, the DNA is TGTGCCTTTAGCATAACTGGGGGATACGATAAACTCATCTTT.

In regard to this clone: TCRdb's protein, taken from a much larger clone, differs from this DNA's translation at residue 16, likely owing to a read error; the protein displayed comes from the DNA. The V and J genes are TRDV2 and TRDJ1; 9 positions agree with TRDD3. The CDR3 runs 18 residues. Looked up from germline, CDR1 is GEAIGNYY and CDR2 is EKD. The CDR3 is CACDTLVTGGPYTDKPIF. CDR3 in DNA: TGTGCCTGTGACACCCTTGTTACTGGGGGACCTTACACCGATAAACCCATCTTT.